This T cell receptor beta chain was profiled in a study of blood T cell repertoires in COVID-19. The data were produced by immunoSEQ multiplex PCR, yet TCRdb's version contains in-frame clones alone and is incomplete. The sample includes some 200,000 clones, around 86% of them seen just once. The sequenced material came from PBMCs or T cells enriched from blood (not recorded which). This TCR was recovered from a young man in a cohort exposed to, infected with or recovered from COVID-19 (not recorded which).

The CDR3 DNA reads as TGTGCCAGCAGCCAAGGCGAGTACGATGAGCAGTTCTTC. Protein sequence: CASSQGEYDEQFF. This chain uses TRBV14 with TRBJ2-1, with D unresolved. V was trimmed by 1 base and J by 8 bases, leaving 9 bases between them. The germline V gene has CDR1 SGHDN and CDR2 FVKESK. The length of the CDR3 is 13 residues.